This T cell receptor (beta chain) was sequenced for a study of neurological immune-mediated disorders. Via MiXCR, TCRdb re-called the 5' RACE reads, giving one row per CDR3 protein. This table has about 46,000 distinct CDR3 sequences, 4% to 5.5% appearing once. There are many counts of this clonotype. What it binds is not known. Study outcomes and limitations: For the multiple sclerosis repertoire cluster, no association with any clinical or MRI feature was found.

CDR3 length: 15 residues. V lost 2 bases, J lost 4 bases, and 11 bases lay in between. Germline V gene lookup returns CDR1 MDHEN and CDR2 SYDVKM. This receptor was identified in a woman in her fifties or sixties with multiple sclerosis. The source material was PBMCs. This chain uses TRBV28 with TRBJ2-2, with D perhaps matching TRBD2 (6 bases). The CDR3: CASSLRRGGTGELFF. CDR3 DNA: TGTGCCAGCAGTTTAAGGCGGGGAGGCACCGGGGAGCTGTTTTTT.